A single sample is the source of the 28 T cell receptor beta chains below, sequenced in a study of post-analysis software for immune sequencing data. Study results and limitations: There were five or six TRBV segments more frequent in patients than controls, and TRBV5-6, TRBV5-1 and TRBV20-1 were among them.

Prepared TCR beta cDNA libraries contained unique molecular identifiers. In TCRdb, the PCR reads were re-called with MiXCR into one record per CDR3 protein. The data show roughly 870,000 distinct CDR3 sequences, with roughly 58% seen just once and about 4.8% held by the top ten. The antigens these receptors bind are not known. Sequenced input: blood. Receptor source: a girl aged 10-17 years with multiple sclerosis.

This chain uses TRBV5-1 with TRBJ2-3, with 10 bases lining up with TRBD2. With 1 base clipped from V and 2 bases from J, the junction kept 4 bases outside the gene matches. The CDR3 sequence is 16 residues long. Germline values: CDR1 SGHRS, CDR2 YFSETQ. The CDR3, as DNA: TGCGCCAGCAGCTTGACTAGCGGGGCTTCCACAGATACGCAGTATTTT. Its protein is CASSLTSGASTDTQYF.

The gene calls are TRBV9 and TRBJ2-7; D is possibly TRBD2 (7 bases). Germline values: CDR1 SGDLS, CDR2 YYNGEE. The CDR3 covers 15 residues. The V and J ends lost 0 bases and 2 bases respectively, with 12 bases between them. The CDR3 loop is CASSVDRGAAYEQYF. CDR3 in DNA: TGTGCCAGCAGCGTAGACCGGGGGGCCGCCTACGAGCAGTACTTC.

CDR3 nucleotide sequence: TGTGCCAGCAGCTCCACTAGTTACTACGAGCAGTACTTC. This encodes CASSSTSYYEQYF. The chain is built from TRBV11-2 and TRBJ2-7; possibly TRBD2 for D (5 bases). This CDR3 comprises 13 residues. With 4 bases removed from V and 3 bases from J, the gap between germline ends came to 10 bases. Germline CDR1 SGHAT, CDR2 FQNNGV.

This clonotype was counted once. Germline is not matched at one junction end, which may reflect a read error. The chain couples TRBV29-1 to TRBJ2-1, with 8 bases aligning to TRBD2. The germline CDR1 and CDR2 sequences are SQVTM and ANQGSEA. The CDR3 runs 15 residues. The CDR3 DNA reads as TGTAGCGTTGAAGACTGGCGGGGGGCATACAATGAGCAGTTCTTC. Protein sequence: CSVEDWRGAYNEQFF.

V gene TRBV3-1 combines with J gene TRBJ1-6; no reliable D call. The CDR3 extends over 15 amino acids. In germline, CDR1 is LGHDT, CDR2 YNNKEL (reference sequence). Trimming cost V 0 bases and J 6 bases, with 9 bases left between them. The CDR3 reads CASSQESQFNSPLHF. The CDR3 nucleotides read TGTGCCAGCAGCCAAGAATCCCAGTTTAATTCACCCCTCCACTTT.

The chain uses TRBV18 and TRBJ1-1; possible D gene TRBD1, 6 bases. The length of the CDR3 is 15 residues. Germline V gives CDR1 KGHSH, CDR2 LQKENI. Between the trimmed V and J ends, which lost 2 bases and 3 bases, there was a span of 13 bases. CDR3 bases: TGTGCCAGCTCACCATGGCCAGGGGACTACACTGAAGCTTTCTTT. Residues: CASSPWPGDYTEAFF.

The chain has TRBV29-1 and TRBJ2-7, with D perhaps matching TRBD1 (6 bases). The V end lost 3 bases, the J end lost 6 bases, and 12 bases lay between the germline ends. Germline loops: CDR1 SQVTM, CDR2 ANQGSEA. The CDR3 loop spans 12 amino acids. The CDR3 bases are TGCAGCGTTGAGGTCAGGGGCTCCGAGCAGTACTTC. This gives the protein CSVEVRGSEQYF.

There are a few counts of this clonotype. V is TRBV15 and J is TRBJ2-4; D might be TRBD2 (6 bases). Germline CDR1 LNHNV, CDR2 YYDKDF (reference sequence). Trimming shortened V by 3 bases and J by 3 bases, and 9 bases separated the two germline ends. The CDR3 sequence is 14 residues long. The CDR3 spells CATSREGFKNIQYF. The CDR3 DNA follows: TGTGCCACCAGCAGGGAGGGATTCAAAAACATTCAGTACTTC.

The CDR3 loop is CSARDWGGGPLETQYF. The DNA for the CDR3 is TGCAGTGCTAGAGATTGGGGGGGAGGGCCCTTGGAGACCCAGTACTTC. V and J are TRBV20-1 and TRBJ2-7, with TRBD2 matching 7 bases. The DNA matches TRBJ2-5 better at its end, which makes the J call doubtful. The germline gives CDR1 DFQATT, CDR2 SNEGSKA (reference sequence). The CDR3 extends over 16 amino acids.

The V gene is TRBV9, the J gene TRBJ2-1, with D possibly being TRBD2 (7 bases). The CDR3 has 17 amino acids. V lost 4 bases and J 0 bases, leaving 17 bases between the germline ends. CDR1 SGDLS and CDR2 YYNGEE come from the germline V gene. The CDR3 sequence: CASSTSRGGASYNEQFF. The CDR3 DNA is TGTGCCAGCAGCACATCGAGGGGGGGGGCCTCCTACAATGAGCAGTTCTTC.

This clonotype was seen a handful of times. The chain links TRBV29-1 to TRBJ2-1; TRBD2 matches 9 bases. V was clipped by 7 bases and J by 7 bases; unmatched bases: 14. Looked up from germline, CDR1 is SQVTM and CDR2 is ANQGSEA. This CDR3 is 15 amino acids long. The DNA for the CDR3 is TGCAGCGCTGCCTCCGGGACTAGCTCGGGGAATGAGCAGTTCTTC. It encodes CSAASGTSSGNEQFF.

The chain combines TRBV11-2 with TRBJ2-7, with 14 bases fitting TRBD2. V shed 6 bases and J 6 bases; nucleotides not matched to a gene: 7. CDR1 and CDR2 from the germline V gene are SGHAT and FQNNGV. The CDR3 extends over 15 amino acids. The CDR3 protein is CASRTGTSGRREQYF. In nucleotides, the CDR3 is TGTGCCAGCAGAACAGGGACTAGCGGGAGACGCGAGCAGTACTTC.

The gene calls are TRBV19 and TRBJ1-1; no firm D call. Germline loops: CDR1 LNHDA, CDR2 SQIVND (reference sequence). The CDR3 covers 13 residues. Trimming removed 6 bases from V and 0 bases from J, with 8 bases in between. For the CDR3, the DNA is TGTGCCAGTAGGACGTCGGTGAACACTGAAGCTTTCTTT. This sequence encodes CASRTSVNTEAFF.

This chain's CDR3 is CSVAGLATDTQYF. The CDR3 nucleotides read TGCAGCGTTGCTGGACTAGCGACAGATACGCAGTATTTT. This chain joins TRBV29-1 and TRBJ2-3; 9 bases match TRBD2. Germline CDR1 SQVTM, CDR2 ANQGSEA. This CDR3 region has 13 residues. After removal of 4 bases from V and 3 bases from J, the junction contained 2 bases not matched to a gene.

This clonotype was observed a few times. This chain connects TRBV29-1 to TRBJ2-3, with D perhaps matching TRBD1 or TRBD2 (5 bases each). The CDR3 extends over 14 amino acids. V was trimmed by 5 bases and J by 2 bases, leaving 14 bases between them. Germline loops: CDR1 SQVTM, CDR2 ANQGSEA. As DNA, the CDR3 is TGCAGCGTTTCGGGACGGCTTATCACAGATACGCAGTATTTT. Translated: CSVSGRLITDTQYF.

V is TRBV3-1 and J is TRBJ2-3, with unresolved D. The ends were cut back, 0 bases at V and 2 bases at J, with 9 bases in the middle. The germline CDR1 and CDR2 sequences are LGHDT and YNNKEL (reference sequence). CDR3 length: 15 residues. CDR3 loop: CASSQEDRNTDTQYF. The CDR3 nucleotides read TGTGCCAGCAGCCAAGAGGACCGGAACACAGATACGCAGTATTTT.

This clonotype has just a few counts. CDR3 DNA: TGTGCCAGCAGCCAAGTACCCGGGGATGGCTACACCTTC. Protein sequence: CASSQVPGDGYTF. The rearrangement uses TRBV3-1 and TRBJ1-2; D is uncertain. The CDR3 covers 13 residues. Trimming took off 1 base at V and 6 bases at J, with 9 bases between the two ends. Per the germline V gene, CDR1 is LGHDT and CDR2 is YNNKEL (reference sequence).

The rearrangement uses TRBV12-3 or TRBV12-4 and TRBJ1-6; no clear D gene. The V end lost 3 bases, the J end lost 10 bases, and 13 bases lay between the germline ends. The CDR3 is 14 amino acids. The CDR3 here is CASSLGQPASPLHF. The DNA of the CDR3 is TGTGCCAGCAGTTTGGGCCAGCCCGCATCACCCCTCCACTTT.

This clonotype was seen a handful of times. The chain couples TRBV5-4 to TRBJ2-1; TRBD2 agrees at 8 bases. After removal of 3 bases from V and 4 bases from J, the junction contained 6 bases not matched to a gene. This CDR3 is 15 amino acids long. The germline V gene encodes CDR1 SGHNT and CDR2 YYREEE (reference sequence). The chain's CDR3 is CASSWRTGGYNEQFF. CDR3 DNA: TGTGCCAGCAGCTGGAGGACGGGGGGGTACAATGAGCAGTTCTTC.

V is TRBV20-1 and J is TRBJ2-1; no reliable D call. The V gene's germline CDR1 is DFQATT and CDR2 SNEGSKA (reference sequence). This CDR3 spans 16 amino acids. V was clipped by 5 bases and J by 0 bases, with 17 bases between them. The CDR3 reads CSADPLRWGSYNEQFF. The CDR3 DNA reads TGCAGTGCTGACCCACTGCGATGGGGCTCCTACAATGAGCAGTTCTTC.

This clonotype was detected only a few times. The V and J genes are TRBV15 and TRBJ1-4; D not certain. With 0 bases removed from V and 8 bases from J, the gap between germline ends came to 13 bases. Germline V gene data show CDR1 as LNHNV and CDR2 as YYDKDF (reference sequence). The CDR3 runs 15 residues. The CDR3 DNA follows: TGTGCCACCAGCAGAGATCGGGTACAGAGCGAAAAACTGTTTTTT. Its translation is CATSRDRVQSEKLFF.

CDR3 in amino acids: CSVGRVDQETQYF. The CDR3, as DNA: TGCAGCGTTGGCAGGGTCGACCAAGAGACCCAGTACTTC. The gene calls are TRBV29-1 and TRBJ2-5, with TRBD1 as a possible D gene (5 bases). V was cut by 4 bases and J by 0 bases, with 9 bases left in between. The germline gives CDR1 SQVTM, CDR2 ANQGSEA. The CDR3 consists of 13 residues. Variable domain in full (rest from reference TRBV29-1 and TRBJ2-5): SAVISQKPSRDICQRGTSLTIQCQVDSQVTMMFWYRQQPGQSLTLIATANQGSEATYESGFVIDKFPISRPNLTFSTLTVSNMSPEDSSIYLCSVGRVDQETQYFGPGTRLLVL.

This clonotype was detected a few times. The V gene is TRBV9, the J gene TRBJ2-5, with a weak D call TRBD2 (5 bases). Per the germline V gene, CDR1 is SGDLS and CDR2 is YYNGEE. CDR3 length equals 14 residues. Trimming took 1 base from V and 3 from J, leaving 10 bases between them. The CDR3 DNA reads TGTGCCAGCAGCGTAACGTCGGGAAAAGAGACCCAGTACTTC. This sequence encodes CASSVTSGKETQYF.

The V gene is TRBV11-2, the J gene TRBJ2-7; a possible D gene is TRBD2 (5 bases). Looked up from germline, CDR1 is SGHAT and CDR2 is FQNNGV. The CDR3 is 18 amino acids. The V end was cut by 0 bases, the J end by 7 bases, with 25 bases between. The CDR3 DNA is TGTGCCAGCAGCTTAGAAGGAGCCGGTTTGGGGTGGAGGCTTGAGCAGTACTTC. As protein: CASSLEGAGLGWRLEQYF.

This clonotype was found a few times. The chain couples TRBV10-3 to TRBJ2-2, with 7 bases that match TRBD2. The CDR3 consists of 14 residues. Germline assignment: CDR1 ENHRY and CDR2 SYGVKD. V lost 7 bases, J lost 5 bases, and 7 bases stayed unmatched. The CDR3 here is CAIKREIWTGELFF. The DNA of the CDR3 is TGTGCCATCAAGCGGGAAATTTGGACCGGGGAGCTGTTTTTT.

CDR3 nucleotide sequence: TGTGCCAGCAGAGACAGGGGACTAGCGGGAGGCGACGAGCAGTACTTC. Encoded protein: CASRDRGLAGGDEQYF. The J gene is TRBJ2-5, the V gene TRBV6-2 or TRBV6-3, with 15 bases matching TRBD2. The end of the DNA aligns better with TRBJ2-7, so the J call may be wrong. Germline V gives CDR1 MNHEY, CDR2 SVGEGT. The CDR3 length is 16 residues.

This clonotype was observed a handful of times. V and J are TRBV20-1 and TRBJ2-5; possible D gene TRBD1, 6 bases. The CDR3 totals 15 residues. V was clipped by 6 bases and J by 0 bases, with 17 bases between them. Germline loops: CDR1 DFQATT, CDR2 SNEGSKA (reference sequence). The CDR3 region is CSAQPGALYQETQYF. The DNA for the CDR3 is TGCAGTGCCCAACCAGGGGCCCTATACCAAGAGACCCAGTACTTC.

The chain is built from TRBV4-1 and TRBJ2-5; D call uncertain. The DNA matches TRBJ2-7 better at its end, which makes the J call doubtful. The V gene's germline CDR1 is MGHRA and CDR2 YSYEKL. The CDR3 is 15 amino acids. Here the CDR3 reads CASSQGRLTAYEQYF. Written as DNA, the CDR3 is TGCGCCAGCAGCCAAGGACGGCTTACAGCCTACGAGCAGTACTTC.